This record concerns one TCR beta chain sequence. Its antigen is not identified. This PCR relied on a set of 60 Vbeta primers and 13 Jbeta primers. Authors' methods: It was a later analysis that counted roughly 80 million unique TCR beta chains, of which 9.5 million to 14 million were shared. Data came from immunoSEQ multiplex PCR; TCRdb stores just in-frame clones and leaves some out. V, J and clone size reflect that table, while D and trimming were determined from the DNA. The data hold under 150,000 clones, with over 75% observed a single time. This entry belongs to a study of cytomegalovirus exposure and HLA in healthy donors. Findings and caveats of the study: The availability of immune exposure information extended only to CMV serostatus. Owing to their indistinguishability, certain V segments, notably TRBV6-2 and TRBV6-3, were excluded.

CDR3 size: 12 residues. Trimming stripped 2 bases from V and 9 bases from J, with 11 bases between. Germline loops: CDR1 SGHDN, CDR2 FVKESK. The source is a male donor in good health and CMV-seronegative. This rearrangement joins TRBV14 to TRBJ2-7; TRBD1 is a possible D gene (5 bases). The sequenced sample consisted of PBMCs. In DNA, the CDR3 is TGTGCCAGCAGCCAATCTGGACAATCGCAGTACTTC. Translation gives CASSQSGQSQYF.